This T cell receptor (beta chain) originates from a study of cytomegalovirus exposure and HLA in healthy donors. Both 60 Vbeta primers and 13 Jbeta primers went into the PCR. Here immunoSEQ multiplex PCR was the method, and the copy in TCRdb shows in-frame clones only, minus some. The data contain about 140,000 clones, roughly 79% of them singletons. Germline values: CDR1 LGHNA, CDR2 YNFKEQ. Trimming took 2 bases from V and 3 from J, leaving 16 bases between them. This CDR3 comprises 16 residues. The origin of this receptor is a male donor in good health and CMV-seronegative. Source material: PBMCs. The chain has TRBV4-2 and TRBJ2-5, with TRBD2 as a possible D gene (5 bases). The CDR3 nucleotides read TGTGCCAGCAGCCAATCGGCGGCACTAGAAAAAGAGACCCAGTACTTC. Translation gives CASSQSAALEKETQYF.